The 23 T cell receptor beta chains below all came from one sample that was sequenced in a study of T cell repertoires in cytomegalovirus infection. TCRdb re-called the reads through MiXCR, storing one row per CDR3 protein. Altogether a few hundred thousand distinct CDR3 sequences are present, roughly 42% being singletons, with the ten largest covering about 45%. No antigen is known for these receptors. The starting material was cultured PBMCs, obtained from culture after CMV antigen stimulation. Source of these receptors: a human donor in good health (CMV status not recorded). Some clones in this sample may be carry-over from other donors' samples.

This clonotype occurred a few times. V and J are TRBV7-2 and TRBJ2-5; 8 bases line up with TRBD2. The CDR3 loop spans 12 amino acids. The germline CDR1 and CDR2 sequences are SGHTA and FQGNSA. The CDR3, as DNA: TGTGCTGATCGGGGGGGCGGGGAGACCCAGTACTTC. It translates to CADRGGGETQYF.

This clonotype was detected only a few times. The CDR3 is CASSQRGLATYNEQFF. The CDR3 nucleotides are TGTGCCAGCAGCCAGAGGGGCCTAGCCACCTACAATGAGCAGTTCTTC. The V and J genes are TRBV7-8 and TRBJ2-1; D possibly matches TRBD1 or TRBD2 (5 bases each). This CDR3 has 16 residues. CDR1 and CDR2 (germline): SGHVS, FQNEAQ. Trimming removed 5 bases from V and 2 bases from J, with 16 bases in between.

This clonotype occurred many times. An end of the junction differs from the germline gene, which may be a read error. V is TRBV7-2 and J is TRBJ1-2; unclear D gene. The CDR3 is made up of 17 amino acids. Germline values: CDR1 SGHTA, CDR2 FQGNSA. CDR3 region: CASDQRSFGVSKYGYTF. CDR3 in DNA: TGTGCCAGCGATCAGCGGTCTTTCGGGGTGTCTAAGTATGGCTACACCTTC.

In its sample, this clonotype was seen a few times. The gene calls are TRBV12-3 or TRBV12-4 and TRBJ1-5, with D hard to call. V lost 3 bases and J 5 bases, leaving 11 bases between the germline ends. The CDR3 is 14 residues long. The CDR3: CASSFDLRDQPQHF. CDR3 nucleotides: TGTGCCAGCAGTTTTGACCTTAGGGATCAGCCCCAGCATTTT.

This chain joins TRBV7-2 and TRBJ2-7; 10 bases align to TRBD2. The J segment lost 3 bases and the V segment lost 3 bases, leaving 5 bases of the junction unmatched. There are 15 residues in the CDR3. Germline values: CDR1 SGHTA, CDR2 FQGNSA. The CDR3 loop reads CASSFTGLASYEQYF. DNA for the CDR3: TGTGCCAGCAGCTTCACGGGACTAGCGAGCTACGAGCAGTACTTC.

The V and J genes are TRBV27 and TRBJ2-3; no firm D call. This CDR3 has 14 amino acids. Trimming removed 2 bases from V and 11 bases from J, with 17 bases in between. CDR1 is MNHEY and CDR2 is SMNVEV in the germline V gene (reference sequence). The CDR3 here is CASSLKSDTIRQYF. DNA of the CDR3: TGTGCCAGCAGTTTAAAGTCGGATACGATACGGCAGTATTTT.

This clonotype has a handful of counts. The V gene is TRBV12-3 or TRBV12-4, the J gene TRBJ2-7; 12 nucleotides align to TRBD2. Trimming took 6 bases from V and 3 from J; bases not matched to a gene: 6. The CDR3 covers 15 residues. DNA for the CDR3: TGTGCCAGCAGGTCACTAGCGGGAGGACTCTACGAGCAGTACTTC. Translating gives CASRSLAGGLYEQYF.

This clonotype was counted a few times. This sequence joins TRBV5-4 and TRBJ1-2, with D perhaps matching TRBD1 (6 bases). Germline V gene data show CDR1 as SGHNT and CDR2 as YYREEE (reference sequence). The CDR3 is 14 residues long. The germline V and J ends were trimmed by 1 base and 5 bases, with 12 bases remaining between them. As DNA, the CDR3 is TGTGCCAGCAGCTTGTCAGGGGCGCGGTATGGCTACACCTTC. The encoded protein is CASSLSGARYGYTF.

This clonotype was counted between two and nine times. The rearrangement uses TRBV7-8 and TRBJ1-5; D is uncertain. Between the trimmed V and J ends, which lost 5 bases and 7 bases, there was a span of 12 bases. CDR3 length: 13 residues. In germline, CDR1 is SGHVS, CDR2 FQNEAQ. The CDR3, as DNA: TGTGCCAGCAGCCACTCGAGGACCCAGCCCCAGCATTTT. Protein product: CASSHSRTQPQHF.

This chain links TRBV2 with TRBJ2-1; D is undetermined. From germline, CDR1 is SNHLY and CDR2 FYNNEI. V lost 6 bases and J lost 4, with 4 bases in between. The length of the CDR3 is 11 residues. CDR3 bases: TGTGCCAGCAGAGTGTACAATGAGCAGTTCTTC. It is translated as CASRVYNEQFF.

This chain links TRBV4-1 with TRBJ2-1, with D uncertain. Trimming removed 2 bases from V and 5 bases from J, with 4 bases in between. The CDR3 consists of 12 residues. Per germline, CDR1 MGHRA and CDR2 YSYEKL. The CDR3, as DNA: TGCGCCAGCAGCCAATCCGACAATGAGCAGTTCTTC. Translation gives CASSQSDNEQFF.

The rearrangement joins TRBV7-8 to TRBJ1-2; D gene unclear. The CDR3 has 14 residues. V dropped 3 bases and J dropped 3 bases, with 11 bases sitting between them. The germline CDR1 and CDR2 sequences are SGHVS and FQNEAQ. CDR3 amino acids: CASSLVDTDYGYTF. The CDR3 DNA follows: TGTGCCAGCAGCTTGGTCGACACTGACTATGGCTACACCTTC. Full variable domain (outside the CDR3, taken from reference TRBV7-8 and TRBJ1-2): GAGVSQSPRYKVAKRGQDVALRCDPISGHVSLFWYQQALGQGPEFLTYFQNEAQLDKSGLPSDRFFAERPEGSVSTLKIQRTQQEDSAVYLCASSLVDTDYGYTFGSGTRLTVV.

This clonotype turned up a few times. The genes are TRBV7-9 and TRBJ2-2; 8 bases fit TRBD1. The V and J ends lost 5 bases and 4 bases, in that order; junction bases with no gene match: 3. Germline CDR1 and CDR2: SEHNR and FQNEAQ (reference sequence). The CDR3 loop spans 14 amino acids. The CDR3 loop is CASSRTGSTGELFF. For the CDR3, the DNA is TGTGCCAGCAGCAGGACAGGGAGCACCGGGGAGCTGTTTTTT.

This rearrangement joins TRBV6-1 to TRBJ1-2; D is perhaps TRBD1 (5 bases). Trimming removed 3 bases at V and 4 bases at J, with 12 bases between. The CDR3 extends over 14 amino acids. Germline assignment: CDR1 MNHNS and CDR2 SASEGT. In DNA, the CDR3 is TGTGCCAGCAGTGACCAGGGAACCGGCTATGGCTACACCTTC. Its translation is CASSDQGTGYGYTF.

This clonotype was counted only a few times. The chain couples TRBV7-2 to TRBJ1-1; a possible D gene is TRBD1 (5 bases). The ends were cut back, 1 base at V and 6 bases at J, with 12 bases in the middle. CDR3 length: 14 residues. The germline CDR1 and CDR2 sequences are SGHTA and FQGNSA. CDR3 bases: TGTGCCAGCAGCTTAGGGGGAGGGGCTTCTGAAGCTTTCTTT. This sequence encodes CASSLGGGASEAFF.

This CDR3 reads CSATLASGGNTGELFF. The CDR3 nucleotides read TGCAGTGCTACCCTCGCTAGCGGGGGGAACACCGGGGAGCTGTTTTTT. This chain uses TRBV20-1 with TRBJ2-2; 10 bases match TRBD2. Unmatched junction bases numbered 6, after V lost 4 bases and J lost 1 base. Germline assignment: CDR1 DFQATT and CDR2 SNEGSKA (reference sequence). The CDR3 extends over 16 amino acids.

CDR3 sequence (DNA): TGTGCCAGCAGTTACTGGGGAGGGGTAAATCAGCCCCAGCATTTT. It specifies CASSYWGGVNQPQHF. The rearrangement joins TRBV6-6 to TRBJ1-5, with D perhaps TRBD1 (5 bases). Trimming cost V 1 base and J 4 bases, with 11 bases left between them. The CDR3 has 15 residues. Germline CDR1 MNHNY, CDR2 SVGAGI (reference sequence).

This clonotype was found a few times. The J gene is TRBJ2-1, the V gene TRBV7-9; maybe TRBD1 (7 bases). Per germline, CDR1 SEHNR and CDR2 FQNEAQ (reference sequence). V shed 6 bases and J shed 7 bases, with 22 bases lying between them. The CDR3 is made up of 16 amino acids. CDR3 amino acids: CASRPTYRGRGNEQFF. CDR3 nucleotides: TGTGCCAGCAGACCTACTTACAGGGGCCGGGGGAATGAGCAGTTCTTC.

This chain joins TRBV6-6 and TRBJ1-5; D gene unclear. CDR1 is MNHNY, CDR2 SVGAGI, per germline (reference sequence). Trimming took off 8 bases at V and 3 bases at J, with 11 bases between the two ends. CDR3 length: 13 residues. The CDR3, as DNA: TGTGCCAGCTGGACTCCTGACAATCAGCCCCAGCATTTT. It translates to CASWTPDNQPQHF.

The chain combines TRBV27 with TRBJ1-6; D may be TRBD1 (5 bases). The V end lost 3 bases, the J end lost 6 bases, and 12 bases lay between the germline ends. This CDR3 region has 15 residues. The V gene's germline CDR1 is MNHEY and CDR2 SMNVEV (reference sequence). The CDR3 sequence is CASSLRGTVNSPLHF. CDR3 DNA: TGTGCCAGCAGTTTGCGGGGGACGGTTAATTCACCCCTCCACTTT.

The V and J genes are TRBV7-9 and TRBJ1-1; TRBD1 is a possible D gene (5 bases). Germline loops: CDR1 SEHNR, CDR2 FQNEAQ (reference sequence). Trimming cost V 5 bases and J 0 bases, with 19 bases left between them. The CDR3 consists of 17 residues. The CDR3 region has the DNA TGTGCCAGCAGCGAGCCACCTTTGGGGCCTCTGAACACTGAAGCTTTCTTT. As protein: CASSEPPLGPLNTEAFF. The full variable domain, its missing parts supplied by reference TRBV7-9 and TRBJ1-1, is DTGVSQNPRHKITKRGQNVTFRCDPISEHNRLYWYRQTLGQGPEFLTYFQNEAQLEKSRLLSDRFSAERPKGSFSTLEIQRTEQGDSAMYLCASSEPPLGPLNTEAFFGQGTRLTVV.

The J gene is TRBJ2-3, the V gene TRBV10-3, with TRBD2 as a possible D gene (6 bases). Trimming stripped 4 bases from V and 8 bases from J, with 16 bases between. Germline CDR1 and CDR2: ENHRY and SYGVKD. The CDR3 has 14 residues. The CDR3 region is CAISVGGVKATQYF. The CDR3 bases are TGTGCCATCAGTGTCGGGGGAGTGAAGGCTACGCAGTATTTT.

The rearrangement uses TRBV6-1 and TRBJ2-5; D may be TRBD2 (5 bases). V was trimmed by 4 bases and J by 5 bases, leaving 11 bases between them. Germline V gives CDR1 MNHNS, CDR2 SASEGT. The length of the CDR3 is 13 residues. The CDR3 DNA is TGTGCCAGCAGTGCGGGGTCCGTTGAGACCCAGTACTTC. This gives the protein CASSAGSVETQYF.